This passage covers 29 T cell receptor beta chains from one sample sequenced in a study of blood T cell repertoires in COVID-19 (dated by TCRdb to about 2020). Library preparation employed the immunoSEQ multiplex PCR assay. Drawn from immuneACCESS, this table holds only the in-frame rearrangements with V and J called that TCRdb kept. Clones are partly lost; checked studies trace under half to an unresolved V gene and leave the rest unexplained. Present in this sample are about 22,000 clones, 90% of which were seen just once. Roughly 2.5% of the sample belongs to the ten largest clones. The source material was peripheral blood. The receptors shown here come from a man aged 65-85 years with acute or convalescent COVID-19.

V is TRBV7-8 and J is TRBJ2-1; 9 nucleotides line up with TRBD1. The CDR3 totals 18 residues. Germline CDR1 is SGHVS and CDR2 is FQNEAQ. Unmatched junction bases numbered 14, after V lost 5 bases and J lost 3 bases. The CDR3 DNA sequence: TGTGCCAGCAGCCGCAAGACAGGGGGAAGAGTGGGCTACAATGAGCAGTTCTTC. This codes for CASSRKTGGRVGYNEQFF.

The gene calls are TRBV7-9 and TRBJ1-1, with 8 bases identical to TRBD1. Germline values: CDR1 SEHNR, CDR2 FQNEAQ (reference sequence). This CDR3 is 13 amino acids long. The trim removed 5 bases at V and 4 bases at J, leaving 3 bases unmatched. CDR3 bases: TGTGCCAGCAGCGTCACAGGGGGCACTGAAGCTTTCTTT. This translates into CASSVTGGTEAFF.

CDR3 bases: TGTGCCAGCAGTTCCAAGGACAGAAACACTGAAGCTTTCTTT. Its protein is CASSSKDRNTEAFF. The chain is built from TRBV2 and TRBJ1-1, with D perhaps matching TRBD1 (6 bases). The CDR3 runs 14 residues. Per germline, CDR1 SNHLY and CDR2 FYNNEI. V was cut by 5 bases and J by 2 bases, with 12 bases left in between.

This clone has more than one count but fewer than ten. CDR3: CASSTSSEQFF. CDR3 DNA sequence: TGTGCCAGCAGTACTAGTAGTGAGCAGTTCTTC. The rearrangement links TRBV2 to TRBJ2-1; D perhaps matches TRBD2 (5 bases). The germline V gene encodes CDR1 SNHLY and CDR2 FYNNEI. CDR3 length equals 11 residues. Trimming removed 5 bases at V and 9 bases at J, with 8 bases between.

This chain connects TRBV30 to TRBJ2-7, with D tentatively TRBD1 (5 bases). CDR3 size: 15 residues. The V gene lost 3 bases and the J gene lost 0 bases, with 15 bases spanning the gap. Germline CDR1 and CDR2: GTSNPN and SVGIG (reference sequence). CDR3 in DNA: TGTGCCTGGAGAGAGACAGCCATCAGCTCCTACGAGCAGTACTTC. Translated: CAWRETAISSYEQYF. Based on the CDR3 plus reference TRBV30 and TRBJ2-7, the full variable domain is SQTIHQWPATLVQPVGSPLSLECTVEGTSNPNLYWYRQAAGRGLQLLFYSVGIGQISSEVPQNLSASRPQDRQFILSSKKLLLSDSGFYLCAWRETAISSYEQYFGPGTRLTVT.

The chain is built from TRBV5-1 and TRBJ1-1, with a possible D match to TRBD1 (6 bases). The germline gives CDR1 SGHRS, CDR2 YFSETQ. The CDR3 is made up of 13 amino acids. Trimming shortened V by 4 bases and J by 1 base, and 8 bases separated the two germline ends. The CDR3 loop is CASSRDTNTEAFF. For the CDR3, the DNA is TGCGCCAGCAGCAGGGACACGAACACTGAAGCTTTCTTT.

This clone was observed once. The V and J genes are TRBV19 and TRBJ1-4, with 10 bases that match TRBD1. Germline-derived CDR1 and CDR2 are LNHDA and SQIVND (reference sequence). This CDR3 has 15 residues. V lost 4 bases and J lost 7; bases outside the gene matches: 6. In DNA, the CDR3 is TGTGCCAGTAGTACCCGGACAGGGGGAGGTGAAAAACTGTTTTTT. Protein: CASSTRTGGGEKLFF. The full variable domain, with the rest looked up from reference TRBV19 and TRBJ1-4, is DGGITQSPKYLFRKEGQNVTLSCEQNLNHDAMYWYRQDPGQGLRLIYYSQIVNDFQKGDIAEGYSVSREKKESFPLTVTSAQKNPTAFYLCASSTRTGGGEKLFFGSGTQLSVL.

This chain uses TRBV6-2 or TRBV6-3 with TRBJ2-3, with 9 bases identical to TRBD2. After removal of 0 bases from V and 2 bases from J, the junction contained 9 bases not matched to a gene. CDR1 MNHEY and CDR2 SVGEGT come from the germline V gene. The CDR3 spans 18 residues. CDR3 nucleotide sequence: TGTGCCAGCAGTTACTCGGGCAGACTAGCGGCTTACACAGATACGCAGTATTTT. Translation gives CASSYSGRLAAYTDTQYF.

The chain links TRBV15 to TRBJ1-2; the match to TRBD1 covers 8 bases. V was clipped by 3 bases and J by 8 bases; unmatched bases: 5. CDR3 size: 13 residues. Germline V gives CDR1 LNHNV, CDR2 YYDKDF (reference sequence). The CDR3 region is CATSRQGAKGYTF. The CDR3 DNA follows: TGTGCCACCAGCAGGCAGGGGGCCAAAGGCTACACCTTC.

V and J are TRBV28 and TRBJ2-4; perhaps TRBD2 as D (6 bases). Germline CDR1 is MDHEN and CDR2 is SYDVKM. The CDR3 is 15 residues long. V dropped 8 bases and J dropped 1 base, with 15 bases sitting between them. CDR3 DNA sequence: TGTGCCAGCTGGGGAGGTGGGGGGGCCAAAAACATTCAGTACTTC. This translates into CASWGGGGAKNIQYF.

This chain joins TRBV5-8 and TRBJ2-5, with 9 bases fitting TRBD1. The CDR3 runs to 15 residues. The germline gives CDR1 SGHTS, CDR2 YDEGEE. V was clipped by 4 bases and J by 1 base; unmatched bases: 5. The CDR3 DNA reads TGTGCCAGCAGCGGAATGGGACAGGGCCAAGAGACCCAGTACTTC. Amino acid sequence: CASSGMGQGQETQYF.

V is TRBV6-6 and J is TRBJ1-3, with TRBD1 matching 7 bases. Trimming at V came to 5 bases and at J to 0 bases, leaving 4 bases not matched to a gene. Germline CDR1 reads MNHNY; CDR2 reads SVGAGI (reference sequence). The CDR3 contains 15 residues. This CDR3 reads CASSGQDFSGNTIYF. DNA of the CDR3: TGTGCCAGCAGTGGACAGGACTTCTCTGGAAACACCATATATTTT.

The gene calls are TRBV27 and TRBJ1-6, with D unresolved. V lost 6 bases, J lost 9 bases, and 12 bases lay in between. CDR1 MNHEY and CDR2 SMNVEV come from the germline V gene (reference sequence). There are 13 residues in the CDR3. The CDR3 loop reads CASRSAGSSPLHF. The CDR3 DNA is TGTGCCAGCAGGTCGGCGGGTTCTTCACCCCTCCACTTT.

This clone is a singleton in its sample. The chain recombines TRBV9 with TRBJ2-2; D ambiguous. The V gene lost 0 bases and the J gene lost 6 bases, with 9 bases spanning the gap. This CDR3 is 14 amino acids long. Germline loops: CDR1 SGDLS, CDR2 YYNGEE. This CDR3 reads CASSVEEWPGELFF. The CDR3 DNA reads TGTGCCAGCAGCGTAGAGGAGTGGCCCGGGGAGCTGTTTTTT.

This CDR3 is CASSHRADESWPLHF. CDR3 nucleotides: TGTGCCAGCAGCCATCGTGCAGATGAAAGTTGGCCCCTCCACTTT. The V gene is TRBV9, the J gene TRBJ1-6; D remains ambiguous. Germline CDR1 reads SGDLS; CDR2 reads YYNGEE. The V end was cut by 4 bases, the J end by 13 bases, with 21 bases between. The CDR3 is 15 residues long.

The chain links TRBV2 to TRBJ2-7; 12 nucleotides match TRBD1. The V gene's germline CDR1 is SNHLY and CDR2 FYNNEI. Trimming cost V 8 bases and J 5 bases; bases outside gene matches: 7. The CDR3 sequence is 14 residues long. The DNA for the CDR3 is TGTGCCAGCCGCGGGACAGGGGGCTTCAACGAGCAGTACTTC. Protein: CASRGTGGFNEQYF.

The chain has TRBV4-3 and TRBJ1-4; a weak D match, TRBD1 (5 bases). The CDR3 runs 16 residues. Germline V CDR1 and CDR2: LGHNA, YSLEER. V dropped 4 bases and J dropped 7 bases, with 19 bases sitting between them. DNA of the CDR3: TGCGCCAGCAGCCGAGGGCTAGGTGGGACTGGTGAAAAACTGTTTTTT. The encoded protein is CASSRGLGGTGEKLFF.

The chain links TRBV5-1 to TRBJ1-3, with D perhaps matching TRBD1 (5 bases). The CDR3 loop spans 16 amino acids. Trimming removed 4 bases at V and 0 bases at J, with 14 bases between. The germline V gene encodes CDR1 SGHRS and CDR2 YFSETQ. CDR3 DNA sequence: TGCGCCAGCAGCCGACTGGACATCAGCTCTGGAAACACCATATATTTT. Translating gives CASSRLDISSGNTIYF.

The V gene is TRBV5-1, the J gene TRBJ2-3, with 10 bases that match TRBD2. CDR3 size: 17 residues. Losses at the gene ends were 0 bases for V and 2 bases for J; bases not matched to a gene: 6. Germline CDR1 reads SGHRS; CDR2 reads YFSETQ. CDR3 region: CASSLVIAGGFTDTQYF. In nucleotides, the CDR3 is TGCGCCAGCAGCTTGGTTATAGCGGGGGGCTTCACAGATACGCAGTATTTT.

This clone was picked up one time. The chain uses TRBV3-1 (or the pseudogene TRBV3-2) and TRBJ1-5; D is possibly TRBD1 (5 bases). This CDR3 spans 15 amino acids. V was trimmed by 0 bases and J by 5 bases, leaving 11 bases between them. Germline assignment: CDR1 LGHDT and CDR2 YNNKEL (reference sequence). The CDR3 coding sequence is TGTGCCAGCAGCCAAGATATGGGGGACTATCAGCCCCAGCATTTT. It encodes CASSQDMGDYQPQHF.

The J gene is TRBJ2-3, the V gene TRBV24-1; 12 nucleotides agree with TRBD1. Germline trimming cut 5 bases from V and 5 bases from J; bases unmatched to any gene: 7. Germline V lookup: CDR1 KGHDR, CDR2 SFDVKD. The CDR3 has 16 amino acids. The CDR3 DNA is TGTGCCACCAGTGGGCCCGGGACAGGGGGCGTAGATACGCAGTATTTT. Its translation is CATSGPGTGGVDTQYF.

There are a few counts of this clone. In nucleotides, the CDR3 is TGTGCCAGCAGCCCTTTACAGGGGAGGAATGAGCAGTTCTTC. This codes for CASSPLQGRNEQFF. The chain links TRBV11-2 to TRBJ2-1; weak D call: TRBD1 (7 bases). Looked up from germline, CDR1 is SGHAT and CDR2 is FQNNGV. This CDR3 has 14 amino acids. The ends were cut back, 5 bases at V and 7 bases at J, with 15 bases in the middle. Combining the CDR3 with reference TRBV11-2 and TRBJ2-1 gives the whole variable domain EAGVAQSPRYKIIEKRQSVAFWCNPISGHATLYWYQQILGQGPKLLIQFQNNGVVDDSQLPKDRFSAERLKGVDSTLKIQPAKLEDSAVYLCASSPLQGRNEQFFGPGTRLTVL.

V is TRBV7-9 and J is TRBJ1-5; weak D call: TRBD1 (6 bases). The CDR3 is 17 residues long. Trimming left V 8 bases short and J 3 bases short, with 23 bases between. The V gene's germline CDR1 is SEHNR and CDR2 FQNEAQ (reference sequence). CDR3 DNA sequence: TGTGCCAGCTCCCTAGGGGCGGGGGGCGCCTTCAATCAGCCCCAGCATTTT. Its protein product is CASSLGAGGAFNQPQHF.

The chain joins TRBV7-9 to TRBJ2-3, with D perhaps matching TRBD2 (6 bases). Germline CDR1 and CDR2: SEHNR and FQNEAQ (reference sequence). The V end was cut by 3 bases, the J end by 4 bases, with 8 bases between. CDR3 length: 13 amino acids. CDR3: CASSFSGADTQYF. CDR3 in DNA: TGTGCCAGCAGCTTCTCGGGGGCAGATACGCAGTATTTT.

This clone was seen once. This chain uses TRBV4-3 with TRBJ2-3; TRBD1 is a possible D gene (6 bases). With 5 bases removed from V and 1 base from J, the gap between germline ends came to 13 bases. The CDR3 loop spans 15 amino acids. The germline gives CDR1 LGHNA, CDR2 YSLEER. The CDR3 protein is CASSSATGGTDTQYF. The CDR3 DNA reads TGCGCCAGCAGCTCCGCGACAGGTGGCACAGATACGCAGTATTTT.

V gene TRBV18 combines with J gene TRBJ1-5, with 9 positions matching TRBD1. The CDR3 is made up of 15 amino acids. V shed 6 bases and J 5 bases; nucleotides not matched to a gene: 8. Germline V gene data show CDR1 as KGHSH and CDR2 as LQKENI. The CDR3 is CASSSGTGSYQPQHF. The CDR3 region has the DNA TGTGCCAGCTCGTCAGGGACAGGGTCGTATCAGCCCCAGCATTTT.

J is TRBJ2-2 and V is TRBV28, with no clear D. V lost 3 bases and J lost 4, with 9 bases in between. This CDR3 has 14 residues. The V gene's germline CDR1 is MDHEN and CDR2 SYDVKM. The CDR3 sequence: CASSFPGATGELFF. The CDR3 DNA sequence: TGTGCCAGCAGTTTCCCGGGTGCCACCGGGGAGCTGTTTTTT.

This chain uses TRBV21-1 with TRBJ2-2; TRBD1 is taken as the D call from the table, unchecked against the DNA. TRBV21-1 is labeled a pseudogene. There are 16 residues in the CDR3. For the CDR3, the DNA is TGTGCCAGCAGCAATTGTAGGACAATGAACACCGGGGAGCTGTTTTTT. Translated, it gives CASSNCRTMNTGELFF.

This chain connects TRBV9 to TRBJ2-1; 11 nucleotides align to TRBD2. Germline lookup yields CDR1 SGDLS and CDR2 YYNGEE. With V trimmed by 4 bases and J by 5 bases, 8 bases remained unmatched. The CDR3 has 16 amino acids. This CDR3 reads CASSTNSGRANNEQFF. The CDR3 DNA reads TGTGCCAGCAGCACCAATAGCGGGAGGGCCAACAATGAGCAGTTCTTC.